These T cell receptor beta chains were read from a single sample in a study of T-cell reconstitution after alpha-beta-depleted transplantation in children. MiXCR was run by TCRdb on the PCR reads, yielding one entry per CDR3 protein. The sample contains 250,000 to 400,000 distinct CDR3 sequences, around 25% of which appear only once. The sequences come from PBMCs, mostly from graft donor cells, collected 180 days after TCRalphabeta/CD19-depleted stem cell transplant. The receptors here all came from a male patient between 10 and 17 years old who had a stem cell transplant for acute lymphoblastic leukemia, so the T cells may come from the graft donor. The CDR3 runs from the conserved cysteine through the conserved F or W. D genes are given only for firm matches. Not every row has a clone size; where given, it reads once, few, many or a size class.

CASSISGREGEGINEQFF,TGTGCCAGCAGCATTAGCGGGAGAGAAGGTGAGGGAATCAATGAGCAGTTCTTC,TRBV21-1,TRBJ2-1,few,NA
CASSWDEGGGYEQYF,TGTGCCAGCAGCTGGGACGAAGGGGGCGGTTACGAGCAGTACTTC,TRBV5-5,TRBJ2-7,NA,TRBD1
CASSLGYTGANYGYTF,TGTGCCAGCAGTCTCGGTTATACAGGAGCTAACTATGGCTACACCTTC,TRBV5-5,TRBJ1-2,few,NA
CATSRGQGMNTEAFF,TGTGCCACCAGCAGGGGACAGGGGATGAACACTGAAGCTTTCTTT,TRBV15,TRBJ1-1,few,TRBD1
CSPGRGEQYF,TGCAGCCCGGGCCGGGGGGAGCAGTACTTC,TRBV29-1,TRBJ2-7,few,NA
CSARTRGTSGTRELLF,TGCAGTGCTAGAACTCGGGGGACTAGCGGGACCCGGGAGCTGTTGTTT,TRBV20-1,TRBJ2-2,NA,TRBD2
CASSLPGSGETQYF,TGTGCCAGCAGCCTGCCGGGGAGCGGGGAGACCCAGTACTTC,TRBV5-8,TRBJ2-5,few,NA
CATSRRLNQPRHF,TGTGCCACCAGCAGACGACTCAATCAGCCCCGGCATTTT,TRBV15,TRBJ1-5,NA,NA
CASTYASPNEKLFF,TGCGCCAGCACCTACGCGTCACCTAATGAAAAACTGTTTTTT,TRBV5-1,TRBJ1-4,few,NA
CSVEKGAREGRKYF,TGCAGCGTTGAAAAGGGAGCGCGGGAGGGCCGAAAGTACTTC,TRBV29-1,TRBJ2-5,NA,TRBD2
CASSFGQGDGYTF,TGTGCCAGCAGCTTCGGACAGGGGGATGGCTACACCTTC,TRBV7-3,TRBJ1-2,NA,TRBD1
CASSERRERGTDTQYF,TGCGCCAGCAGTGAGAGGCGGGAACGCGGCACAGATACGCAGTATTTT,TRBV10-2,TRBJ2-3,few,NA
CASPGQGGSNQPQHF,TGCGCCAGCCCCGGACAGGGGGGTAGCAATCAGCCCCAGCATTTT,TRBV5-1,TRBJ1-5,NA,TRBD1
CASSLSTDYEQYF,TGTGCCAGCAGTTTATCTACGGACTACGAGCAGTACTTC,TRBV27,TRBJ2-7,NA,NA
CSARLELPPSYEQYF,TGCAGTGCTAGGTTGGAGCTTCCGCCCTCCTACGAGCAGTACTTC,TRBV20-1,TRBJ2-7,NA,NA
CASSQDRLRRAFF,TGCGCCAGCAGCCAGGACAGGCTCCGCCGGGCTTTCTTT,TRBV4-1,TRBJ1-1,few,TRBD1
CSARGLGYSNQPQHF,TGCAGTGCTAGAGGGTTGGGGTATAGCAATCAGCCCCAGCATTTT,TRBV20-1,TRBJ1-5,few,NA
CASSLGLWYGKDTQYF,TGTGCCAGCAGCTTAGGGTTGTGGTACGGGAAAGATACGCAGTATTTT,TRBV11-2,TRBJ2-3,few,NA
CAISEQGIGYEQYF,TGTGCCATCAGCGAACAGGGGATCGGCTACGAGCAGTACTTC,TRBV10-3,TRBJ2-7,NA,TRBD1
CASSYDRLQHF,TGTGCCAGCAGTTACGACCGGCTCCAGCATTTT,TRBV6-6,TRBJ1-5,NA,NA
CASSVLGQAYEQYF,TGCGCCAGCAGCGTTCTGGGACAGGCCTACGAGCAGTACTTC,TRBV5-1,TRBJ2-7,few,TRBD1
CATSADYGPDYGYTF,TGTGCCACCAGTGCGGATTACGGGCCAGATTATGGCTACACCTTC,TRBV15,TRBJ1-2,NA,NA
CSVESYEQFF,TGCAGCGTTGAGAGTTATGAGCAGTTCTTC,TRBV29-1,TRBJ2-1,NA,NA
CAISPGQGAKNIQYF,TGTGCCATCAGTCCGGGACAGGGAGCCAAAAACATTCAGTACTTC,TRBV10-3,TRBJ2-4,NA,TRBD1
CSATLETYNEQFF,TGCAGTGCTACCTTAGAAACCTACAATGAGCAGTTCTTC,TRBV20-1,TRBJ2-1,NA,NA
CAISEGPRGYEQYF,TGTGCCATCAGTGAAGGACCACGGGGCTACGAGCAGTACTTC,TRBV10-3,TRBJ2-7,NA,NA
CASSYSVRGEQYF,TGTGCCAGCAGTTACTCGGTGAGAGGTGAGCAGTACTTC,TRBV6-5,TRBJ2-7,NA,NA
CASSLARNIQYF,TGTGCCAGCAGCTTAGCTCGTAACATTCAGTACTTC,TRBV7-2,TRBJ2-4,few,NA
CSVAAGTGGDEQFF,TGCAGCGTTGCCGCCGGGACAGGGGGGGATGAGCAGTTCTTC,TRBV29-1,TRBJ2-1,few,TRBD1
CSVGGRDRGREQYF,TGCAGCGTTGGAGGCCGGGACAGGGGACGCGAGCAGTACTTC,TRBV29-1,TRBJ2-7,NA,TRBD1
CASSKDLRVRDYGYTF,TGCGCCAGCAGCAAGGACCTCAGGGTCCGGGACTATGGCTACACCTTC,TRBV5-1,TRBJ1-2,NA,NA
CASSPRAGGQETQYF,TGTGCCAGCTCACCCCGGGCAGGGGGACAAGAGACCCAGTACTTC,TRBV18,TRBJ2-5,NA,TRBD1
CAILGLGRGYQETQYF,TGTGCCATCTTGGGTCTGGGGCGGGGGTACCAAGAGACCCAGTACTTC,TRBV21-1,TRBJ2-5,NA,NA
CASTRLAGGTGELFF,TGTGCCAGCACCCGACTAGCGGGAGGGACCGGGGAGCTGTTTTTT,TRBV7-9,TRBJ2-2,NA,TRBD2
CATSRDQGTGNQPQHF,TGTGCCACCAGCAGAGATCAGGGCACGGGAAATCAGCCCCAGCATTTT,TRBV15,TRBJ1-5,NA,NA
CASSLAGAHPYYGYTF,TGCGCCAGCAGCTTGGCAGGGGCCCACCCCTACTATGGCTACACCTTC,TRBV5-1,TRBJ1-2,few,NA